The following is a T cell receptor beta chain sequence with its context. Its antigen is not identified. It was with a sample-barcoded 5' primer and a J-beta primer mix that a second PCR of roughly 7 to 12 cycles was run. The template-switch adaptor, which had 12 random nucleotides, put a tag on each cDNA molecule. No fewer than 3 million CDR3-containing paired-end reads came from each sample. TCRdb recomputed calls from the 5' RACE reads with MiXCR, one row per CDR3 protein. This repertoire shows hundreds of thousands of distinct CDR3 sequences, roughly a quarter found once; its top ten account for over 25%. This sample was taken from a study of blood T cells in healthy people across ages. Study-wide findings and caveats: Comparison with aged donors showed that long-lived donors had more naive CD4+ cells and higher diversity. Leaving the PBMCs unsorted stopped any conclusive comparison of naive versus antigen-experienced cells.

This TCR derives from a woman between 65 and 79 years old in good health. The specimen sequenced was blood.

CDR3 sequence: CASSEAGGKPQHF. Written as DNA, the CDR3 is TGTGCCAGCAGTGAAGCGGGGGGGAAGCCCCAGCATTTT. This rearrangement joins TRBV2 to TRBJ1-5; tentatively, D is TRBD1 (5 bases). The CDR3 contains 13 residues. With 0 bases removed from V and 8 bases from J, the gap between germline ends came to 8 bases. Germline CDR1 and CDR2: SNHLY and FYNNEI.